The 10 T cell receptor beta chains below come from one sample, sequenced in a study of blood T cell repertoires in COVID-19. Sequencing was performed with immunoSEQ multiplex PCR; in TCRdb, only in-frame clones are kept and a portion is missing. The sample lists tens of thousands of clones, roughly 91% seen once, with about 12% in the top ten. The sample taken for sequencing was peripheral blood. Receptors were obtained from a man between 65 and 85 years old with active COVID-19.

The chain has TRBV10-2 and TRBJ2-7; D is possibly TRBD2 (5 bases). There are 12 residues in the CDR3. Germline CDR1 is WSHSY and CDR2 is SAAADI. Trimming left V 0 bases short and J 6 bases short, with 6 bases between. For the CDR3, the DNA is TGCGCCAGCAGTGAGTCAGAGGGCGAGCAGTACTTC. It translates to CASSESEGEQYF.

The V call is TRBV7-2, the J call TRBJ1-1, with D possibly TRBD1 on 5 matching bases. Germline lookup yields CDR1 SGHTA and CDR2 FQGNSA. The CDR3 spans 15 residues. Deletions cut 4 bases from V and 2 bases from J, with 14 bases between. CDR3 amino acids: CASSSQGWTNTEAFF. The CDR3, as DNA: TGTGCCAGCAGCTCCCAGGGTTGGACCAACACTGAAGCTTTCTTT. The entire variable domain, with the rest obtained from reference TRBV7-2 and TRBJ1-1, is as follows: GAGVSQSPSNKVTEKGKDVELRCDPISGHTALYWYRQSLGQGLEFLIYFQGNSAPDKSGLPSDRFSAERTGGSVSTLTIQRTQQEDSAVYLCASSSQGWTNTEAFFGQGTRLTVV.

This chain connects TRBV19 to TRBJ1-1, with a possible D match to TRBD1 (6 bases). The ends were cut back, 10 bases at V and 5 bases at J, with 26 bases in the middle. The CDR3 length is 16 residues. CDR1 and CDR2 (germline): LNHDA, SQIVND (reference sequence). CDR3: CATKTGGRVLNTEAFF. The CDR3 DNA sequence: TGTGCCACCAAAACCGGGGGGCGTGTGTTAAATACTGAAGCTTTCTTT.

The genes are TRBV18 and TRBJ2-7; TRBD2 matches at 13 bases. This CDR3 contains 19 residues. V lost 3 bases to trimming and J lost 7 bases; unmatched junction nucleotides: 18. Germline loops: CDR1 KGHSH, CDR2 LQKENI. The CDR3 sequence: CASSPRIKLAGGPPPEQYF. DNA of the CDR3: TGTGCCAGCTCACCTAGGATAAAACTAGCGGGAGGGCCACCCCCGGAGCAGTACTTC.

This sequence joins TRBV25-1 and TRBJ1-2; D ambiguous. Deletions cut 3 bases from V and 14 bases from J, with 19 bases between. Germline V lookup: CDR1 MGHDK, CDR2 SYGVNS. CDR3 size: 13 residues. The DNA for the CDR3 is TGTGCCAGCAGTGATGGTTTTACAGATCCTCGTACCTTC. Translation gives CASSDGFTDPRTF.

The CDR3 region is CASSLVPGATEAFF. The CDR3 DNA sequence: TGTGCCAGCAGCTTAGTTCCAGGGGCCACTGAAGCTTTCTTT. The chain recombines TRBV7-8 with TRBJ1-1; tentative D call: TRBD1 (6 bases). The CDR3 sequence is 14 residues long. CDR1 is SGHVS and CDR2 is FQNEAQ in the germline V gene. Trimming took 1 base from V and 4 from J, leaving 10 bases between them. Full variable domain (outside the CDR3, taken from reference TRBV7-8 and TRBJ1-1): GAGVSQSPRYKVAKRGQDVALRCDPISGHVSLFWYQQALGQGPEFLTYFQNEAQLDKSGLPSDRFFAERPEGSVSTLKIQRTQQEDSAVYLCASSLVPGATEAFFGQGTRLTVV.

The rearrangement uses TRBV9 and TRBJ2-2; D is perhaps TRBD2 (6 bases). This CDR3 has 15 amino acids. Between the trimmed V and J ends, which lost 0 bases and 4 bases, there was a span of 10 bases. Looked up from germline, CDR1 is SGDLS and CDR2 is YYNGEE. The CDR3 nucleotides read TGTGCCAGCAGCGTAGAGGGGCGGGGCACCGGGGAGCTGTTTTTT. It is translated as CASSVEGRGTGELFF.

The chain couples TRBV9 to TRBJ2-1, with D possibly being TRBD1 (6 bases). Per germline, CDR1 SGDLS and CDR2 YYNGEE. This CDR3 contains 15 residues. The V end lost 0 bases, the J end lost 0 bases, and 7 bases lay between the germline ends. The CDR3 here is CASSVAGASYNEQFF. In nucleotides, the CDR3 is TGTGCCAGCAGCGTAGCAGGGGCCTCCTACAATGAGCAGTTCTTC. Full variable domain (remainder filled in from reference TRBV9 and TRBJ2-1): DSGVTQTPKHLITATGQRVTLRCSPRSGDLSVYWYQQSLDQGLQFLIQYYNGEERAKGNILERFSAQQFPDLHSELNLSSLELGDSALYFCASSVAGASYNEQFFGPGTRLTVL.

This rearrangement joins TRBV5-4 to TRBJ1-1; TRBD1 matches at 7 bases. V shed 0 bases, J shed 0 bases, and the junction held 8 bases outside the gene matches. Per the germline V gene, CDR1 is SGHNT and CDR2 is YYREEE (reference sequence). This CDR3 has 17 amino acids. The CDR3 DNA is TGTGCCAGCAGCTTGGACAGGGGCCGACGCTTGAACACTGAAGCTTTCTTT. It specifies CASSLDRGRRLNTEAFF.

The chain couples TRBV7-2 to TRBJ2-3; D unresolved. Germline lookup yields CDR1 SGHTA and CDR2 FQGNSA. The CDR3 loop spans 15 amino acids. V lost 5 bases and J 2 bases, leaving 14 bases between the germline ends. The CDR3 DNA sequence: TGTGCCAGCAGCCCCGGTGCACTACCCACAGATACGCAGTATTTT. Protein sequence: CASSPGALPTDTQYF. Looking up the rest from reference TRBV7-2 and TRBJ2-3 gives the full variable domain: GAGVSQSPSNKVTEKGKDVELRCDPISGHTALYWYRQSLGQGLEFLIYFQGNSAPDKSGLPSDRFSAERTGGSVSTLTIQRTQQEDSAVYLCASSPGALPTDTQYFGPGTRLTVL.